This TCR beta chain was identified during a study of T cell responses to AZD1222 COVID-19 vaccine. The method was immunoSEQ multiplex PCR; TCRdb's version includes in-frame clones alone and lacks a portion of them. Found here are about 88,000 clones, about 91% of them singletons; the top ten hold 5% to 5.5%. This CDR3 region has 11 residues. Germline CDR1 SQVTM, CDR2 ANQGSEA. Unmatched junction bases numbered 0, after V lost 6 bases and J lost 3 bases. This clone appeared a single time. The sequences come from peripheral blood, collected on day 0 of AZD1222 vaccination. The TCR originated in an adult in good health. J is TRBJ2-5 and V is TRBV29-1, with 8 positions matching TRBD2. The CDR3 here is CSVLAEETQYF. For the CDR3, the DNA is TGCAGCGTACTAGCGGAAGAGACCCAGTACTTC.